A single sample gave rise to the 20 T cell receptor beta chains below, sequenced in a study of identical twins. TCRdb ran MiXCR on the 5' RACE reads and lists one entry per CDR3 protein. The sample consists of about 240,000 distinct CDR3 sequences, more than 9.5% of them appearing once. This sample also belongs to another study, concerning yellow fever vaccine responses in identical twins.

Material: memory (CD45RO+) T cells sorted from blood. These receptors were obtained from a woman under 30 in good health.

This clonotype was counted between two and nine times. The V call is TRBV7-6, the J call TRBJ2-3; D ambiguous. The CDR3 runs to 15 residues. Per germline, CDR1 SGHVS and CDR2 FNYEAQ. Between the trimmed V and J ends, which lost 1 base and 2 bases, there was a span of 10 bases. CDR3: CASSLGVKDTDTQYF. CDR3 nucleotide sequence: TGTGCCAGCAGCTTAGGGGTAAAGGACACAGATACGCAGTATTTT.

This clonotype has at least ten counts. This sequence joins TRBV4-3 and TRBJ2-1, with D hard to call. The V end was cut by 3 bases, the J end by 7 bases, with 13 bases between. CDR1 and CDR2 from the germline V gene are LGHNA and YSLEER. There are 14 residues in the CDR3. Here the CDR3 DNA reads TGCGCCAGCAGCCAGGTTACCCGAGGTAATGAGCAGTTCTTC. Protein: CASSQVTRGNEQFF.

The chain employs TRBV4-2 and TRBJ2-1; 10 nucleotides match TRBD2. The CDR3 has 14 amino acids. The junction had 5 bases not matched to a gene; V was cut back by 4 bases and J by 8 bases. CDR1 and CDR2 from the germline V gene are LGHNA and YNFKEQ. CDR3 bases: TGTGCCAGCAGCCGCGCCGGGACTAGCGATGAGCAGTTCTTC. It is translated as CASSRAGTSDEQFF.

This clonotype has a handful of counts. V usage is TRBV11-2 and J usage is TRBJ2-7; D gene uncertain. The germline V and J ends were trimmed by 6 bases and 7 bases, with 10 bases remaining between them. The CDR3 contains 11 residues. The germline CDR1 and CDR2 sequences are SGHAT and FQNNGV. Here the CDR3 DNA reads TGTGCCAGCAGTTGGACGTCGGAGCAGTACTTC. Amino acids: CASSWTSEQYF.

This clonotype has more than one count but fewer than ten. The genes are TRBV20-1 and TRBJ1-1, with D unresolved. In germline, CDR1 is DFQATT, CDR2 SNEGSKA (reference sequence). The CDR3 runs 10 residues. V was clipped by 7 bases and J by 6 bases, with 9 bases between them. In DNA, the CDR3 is TGCAGTGGATTTAGCGCTGAAGCTTTCTTT. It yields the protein CSGFSAEAFF.

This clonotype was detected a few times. CDR3 amino acids: CATSESGAGPAYNEQFF. The CDR3 nucleotides are TGTGCCACCAGTGAGTCTGGAGCGGGGCCCGCATACAATGAGCAGTTCTTC. The genes are TRBV24-1 and TRBJ2-1; TRBD2 aligns across 7 bases. The trim removed 4 bases at V and 4 bases at J, leaving 12 bases unmatched. The CDR3 sequence is 17 residues long. Germline V gene lookup returns CDR1 KGHDR and CDR2 SFDVKD.

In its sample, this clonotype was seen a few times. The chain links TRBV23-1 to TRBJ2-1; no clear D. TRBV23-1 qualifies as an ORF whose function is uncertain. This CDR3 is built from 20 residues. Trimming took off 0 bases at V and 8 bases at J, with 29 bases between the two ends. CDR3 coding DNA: TGCGCCAGCAGTCAATCGAAAAGGCGAAGTGAAGGGCCACGACTCGATGAGCAGTTCTTC. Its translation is CASSQSKRRSEGPRLDEQFF.

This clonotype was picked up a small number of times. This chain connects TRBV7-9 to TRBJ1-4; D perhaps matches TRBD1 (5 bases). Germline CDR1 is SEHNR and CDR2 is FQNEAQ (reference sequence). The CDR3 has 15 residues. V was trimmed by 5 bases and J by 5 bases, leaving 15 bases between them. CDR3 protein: CASSPNIWGNEKLFF. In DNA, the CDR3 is TGTGCCAGCAGCCCAAATATCTGGGGGAATGAAAAACTGTTTTTT.

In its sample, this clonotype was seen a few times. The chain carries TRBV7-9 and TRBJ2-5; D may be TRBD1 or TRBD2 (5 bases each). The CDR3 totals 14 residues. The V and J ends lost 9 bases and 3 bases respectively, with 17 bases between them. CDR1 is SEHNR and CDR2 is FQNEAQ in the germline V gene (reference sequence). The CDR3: CASDRGRMEETQYF. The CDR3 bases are TGTGCCAGTGACCGGGGCAGAATGGAAGAGACCCAGTACTTC.

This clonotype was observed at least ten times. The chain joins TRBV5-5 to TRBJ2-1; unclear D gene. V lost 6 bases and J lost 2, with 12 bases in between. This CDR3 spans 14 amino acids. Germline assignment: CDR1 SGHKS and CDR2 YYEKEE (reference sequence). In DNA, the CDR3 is TGTGCCAGCAACCCGGTTTCCACCTACAATGAGCAGTTCTTC. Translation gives CASNPVSTYNEQFF.

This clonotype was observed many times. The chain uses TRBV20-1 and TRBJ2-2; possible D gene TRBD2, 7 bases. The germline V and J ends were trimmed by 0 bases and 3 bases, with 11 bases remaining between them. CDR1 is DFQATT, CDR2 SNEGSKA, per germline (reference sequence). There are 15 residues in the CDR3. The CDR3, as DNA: TGCAGTGCTAGAGATGGGGGGGCGGACACCGGGGAGCTGTTTTTT. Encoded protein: CSARDGGADTGELFF.

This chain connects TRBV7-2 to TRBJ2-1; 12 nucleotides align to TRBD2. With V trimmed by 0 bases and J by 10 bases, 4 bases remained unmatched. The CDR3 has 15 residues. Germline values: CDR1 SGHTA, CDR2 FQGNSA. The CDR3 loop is CASSLAASGGGEQFF. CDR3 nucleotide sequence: TGTGCCAGCAGCTTAGCGGCTAGCGGGGGGGGGGAGCAGTTCTTC.

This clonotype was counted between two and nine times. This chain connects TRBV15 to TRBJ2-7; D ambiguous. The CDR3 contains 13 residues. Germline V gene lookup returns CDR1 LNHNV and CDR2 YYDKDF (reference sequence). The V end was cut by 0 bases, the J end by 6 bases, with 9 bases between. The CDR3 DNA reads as TGTGCCACCAGCAGAGATCCAGCCTTCGAGCAGTACTTC. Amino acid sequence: CATSRDPAFEQYF.

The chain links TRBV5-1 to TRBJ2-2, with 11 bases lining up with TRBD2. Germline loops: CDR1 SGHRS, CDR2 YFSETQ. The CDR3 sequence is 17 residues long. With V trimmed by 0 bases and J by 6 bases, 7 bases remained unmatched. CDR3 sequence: CASSLAPSGGKSGELFF. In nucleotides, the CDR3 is TGCGCCAGCAGCTTGGCCCCTAGCGGGGGGAAGTCCGGGGAGCTGTTTTTT.

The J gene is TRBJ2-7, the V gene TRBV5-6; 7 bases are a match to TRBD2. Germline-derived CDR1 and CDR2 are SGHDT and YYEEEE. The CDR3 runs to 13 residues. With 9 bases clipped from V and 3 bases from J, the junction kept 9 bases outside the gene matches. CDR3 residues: CATQQRDHYEQYF. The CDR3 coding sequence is TGTGCCACCCAGCAGCGGGACCACTACGAGCAGTACTTC.

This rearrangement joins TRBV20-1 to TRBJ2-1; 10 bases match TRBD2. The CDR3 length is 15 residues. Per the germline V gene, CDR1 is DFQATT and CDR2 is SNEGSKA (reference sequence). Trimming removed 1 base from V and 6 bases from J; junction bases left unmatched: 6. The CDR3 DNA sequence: TGCAGTGCTAGAGTAGTACTAGCGGGATCCAATGAGCAGTTCTTC. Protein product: CSARVVLAGSNEQFF.

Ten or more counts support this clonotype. CDR3 protein: CSARGRILGELFF. Written as DNA, the CDR3 is TGCAGCGCCCGCGGGCGAATCCTCGGGGAGCTGTTTTTT. The chain uses TRBV29-1 and TRBJ2-2, with D tentatively TRBD2 (5 bases). The CDR3 covers 13 residues. In germline, CDR1 is SQVTM, CDR2 ANQGSEA. V was clipped by 7 bases and J by 7 bases, with 16 bases between them.

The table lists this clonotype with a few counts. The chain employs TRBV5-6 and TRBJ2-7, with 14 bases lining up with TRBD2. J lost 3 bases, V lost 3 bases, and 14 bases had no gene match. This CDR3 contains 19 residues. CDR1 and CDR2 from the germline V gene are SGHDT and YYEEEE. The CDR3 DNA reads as TGTGCCAGCAGCTGGTCTTCCGGGACTAGCGGGAGCCATCTCTACGAGCAGTACTTC. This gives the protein CASSWSSGTSGSHLYEQYF.

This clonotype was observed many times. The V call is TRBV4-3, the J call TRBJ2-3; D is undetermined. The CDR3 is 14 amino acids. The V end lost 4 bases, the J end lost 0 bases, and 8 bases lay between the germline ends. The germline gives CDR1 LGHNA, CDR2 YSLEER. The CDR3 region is CASSPIRSTDTQYF. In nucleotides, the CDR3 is TGCGCCAGCAGCCCCATCAGAAGCACAGATACGCAGTATTTT.

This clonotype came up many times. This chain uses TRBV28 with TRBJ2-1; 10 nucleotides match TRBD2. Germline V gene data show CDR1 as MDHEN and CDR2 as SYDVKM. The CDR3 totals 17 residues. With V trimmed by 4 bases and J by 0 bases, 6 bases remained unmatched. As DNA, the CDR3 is TGTGCCAGCAGTTCCATTATAGCGGGAGGCTCCTACAATGAGCAGTTCTTC. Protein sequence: CASSSIIAGGSYNEQFF.